This TCR beta chain was obtained from a study of blood T cell repertoires in COVID-19. About the study: From the United States, Italy and Spain came samples of acute and convalescent COVID-19.

Everyone who took part was about 18 to 90 years old, and they came from about 23 US areas. In the study's own analysis: Scientists estimated how many nucleated cells there were by amplifying reference gene primers. Assay used: immunoSEQ multiplex PCR; TCRdb lists only in-frame clones, some missing. For V, J and clone size, that table is used; D and trimming come from the DNA. The sample shows 230,000 or so clones, around 88% of them seen only once. The CDR3 is 14 residues long. V was clipped by 1 base and J by 3 bases, with 10 bases between them. Germline CDR1 is MNHNS and CDR2 is SASEGT. The sequence was obtained from a woman between 45 and 60 years old with acute COVID-19. The source material was PBMCs or T cells enriched from blood (not recorded which). The rearrangement joins TRBV6-1 to TRBJ2-7; D possibly corresponds to TRBD2 (5 bases). CDR3 in DNA: TGTGCCAGCAGTGAAGATCGCCGGGACTACGAGCAGTACTTC. Translating gives CASSEDRRDYEQYF.